This T cell receptor (beta chain) was found in a study of Ad26.COV2.S vaccination and SARS-CoV-2 variants. Treatment reported: some 20 received Ad26.COV2.S at low or high dose, single or two shots; 5 received placebo; per-sample allocation not given. Repertoires come from day 63 after the first vaccine or placebo injection. The CDR3 has 16 amino acids. Germline CDR1 is MNHEY and CDR2 is SMNVEV (reference sequence). Trimming left V 0 bases short and J 0 bases short, with 12 bases between. Sequenced by immunoSEQ multiplex PCR; TCRdb stores in-frame clones only, minus some. Of 440,000 or so clones detected, about 90% appear once; the ten largest clones hold roughly 3.9%.

This specimen consisted of peripheral blood, obtained in a trial of Ad26.COV2.S vaccine versus placebo. This receptor was identified in a person between 18 and 65 years old who received the Ad26.COV2.S COVID-19 vaccine or a placebo. The V gene is TRBV27, the J gene TRBJ2-7, with a possible D match to TRBD2 (5 bases). The CDR3 region is CASSLSGDLSSYEQYF. In DNA, the CDR3 is TGTGCCAGCAGTTTATCCGGGGATTTGAGCTCCTACGAGCAGTACTTC.